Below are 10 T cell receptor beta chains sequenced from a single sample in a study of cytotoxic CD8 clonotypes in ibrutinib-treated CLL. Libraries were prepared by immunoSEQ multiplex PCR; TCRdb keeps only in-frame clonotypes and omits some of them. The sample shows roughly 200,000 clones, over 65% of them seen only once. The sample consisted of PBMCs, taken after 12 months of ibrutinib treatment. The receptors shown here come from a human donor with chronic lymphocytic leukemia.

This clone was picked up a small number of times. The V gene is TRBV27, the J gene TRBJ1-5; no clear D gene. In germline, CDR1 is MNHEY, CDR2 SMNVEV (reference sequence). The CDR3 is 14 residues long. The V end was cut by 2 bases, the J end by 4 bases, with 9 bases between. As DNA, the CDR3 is TGTGCCAGCAGTTTAACAACAGTGAATCAGCCCCAGCATTTT. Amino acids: CASSLTTVNQPQHF.

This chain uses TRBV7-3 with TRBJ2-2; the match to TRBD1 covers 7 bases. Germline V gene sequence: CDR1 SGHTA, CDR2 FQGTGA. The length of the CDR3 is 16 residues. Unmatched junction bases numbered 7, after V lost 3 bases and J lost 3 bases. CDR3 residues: CASSFLQGSYTGELFF. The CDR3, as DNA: TGTGCCAGCAGCTTCTTACAGGGGTCGTACACCGGGGAGCTGTTTTTT.

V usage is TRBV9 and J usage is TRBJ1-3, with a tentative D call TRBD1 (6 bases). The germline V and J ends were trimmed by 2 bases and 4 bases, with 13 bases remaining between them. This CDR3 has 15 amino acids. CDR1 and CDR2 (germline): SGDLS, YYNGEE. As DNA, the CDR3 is TGTGCCAGCAGCGTCTCAGGGGAAGAAGGAAACACCATATATTTT. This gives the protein CASSVSGEEGNTIYF.

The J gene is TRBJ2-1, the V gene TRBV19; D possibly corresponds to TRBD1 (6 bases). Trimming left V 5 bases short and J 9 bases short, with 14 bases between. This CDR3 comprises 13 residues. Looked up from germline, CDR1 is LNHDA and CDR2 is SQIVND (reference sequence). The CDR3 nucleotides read TGTGCCAGTAGTGTGGGGGCAGGCAGTGAGCAGTTCTTC. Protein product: CASSVGAGSEQFF.

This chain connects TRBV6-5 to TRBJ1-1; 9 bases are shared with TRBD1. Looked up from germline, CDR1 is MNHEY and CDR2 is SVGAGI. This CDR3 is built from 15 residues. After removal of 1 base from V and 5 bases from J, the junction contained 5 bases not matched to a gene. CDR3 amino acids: CASSYLQGAGTEAFF. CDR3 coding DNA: TGTGCCAGCAGTTACTTACAGGGGGCGGGAACTGAAGCTTTCTTT.

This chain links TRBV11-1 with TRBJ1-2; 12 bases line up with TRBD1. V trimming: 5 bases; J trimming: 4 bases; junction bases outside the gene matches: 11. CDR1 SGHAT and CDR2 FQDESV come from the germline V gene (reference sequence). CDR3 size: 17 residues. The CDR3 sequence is CASSDRAGTGGGYGYTF. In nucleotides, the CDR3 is TGTGCCAGCAGCGATAGAGCCGGGACAGGGGGCGGCTATGGCTACACCTTC.

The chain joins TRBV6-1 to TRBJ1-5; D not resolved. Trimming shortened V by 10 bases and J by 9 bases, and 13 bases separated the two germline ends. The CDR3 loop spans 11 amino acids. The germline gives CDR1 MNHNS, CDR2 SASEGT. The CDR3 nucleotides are TGTGCCACCGACCCAAGGAGGCCCCAGCATTTT. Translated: CATDPRRPQHF.

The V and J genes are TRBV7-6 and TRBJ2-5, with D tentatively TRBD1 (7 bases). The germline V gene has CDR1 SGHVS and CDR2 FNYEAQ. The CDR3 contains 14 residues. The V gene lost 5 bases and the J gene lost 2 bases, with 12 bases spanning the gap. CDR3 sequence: CASSETGRQETQYF. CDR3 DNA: TGTGCCAGCAGCGAGACAGGGAGGCAAGAGACCCAGTACTTC.

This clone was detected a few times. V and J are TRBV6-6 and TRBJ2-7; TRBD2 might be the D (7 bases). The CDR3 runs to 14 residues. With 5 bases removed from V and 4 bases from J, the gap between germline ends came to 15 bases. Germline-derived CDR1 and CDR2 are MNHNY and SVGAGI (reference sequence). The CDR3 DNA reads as TGTGCCAGCAGTCCTAGGACTAGGGGGTACGAGCAGTACTTC. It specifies CASSPRTRGYEQYF.

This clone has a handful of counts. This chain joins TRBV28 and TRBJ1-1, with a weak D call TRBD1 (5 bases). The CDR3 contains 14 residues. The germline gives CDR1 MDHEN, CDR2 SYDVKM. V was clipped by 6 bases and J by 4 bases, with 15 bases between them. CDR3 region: CASRGVGGATEAFF. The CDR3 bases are TGTGCCAGCAGGGGGGTTGGGGGTGCCACTGAAGCTTTCTTT. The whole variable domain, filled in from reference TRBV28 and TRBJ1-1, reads DVKVTQSSRYLVKRTGEKVFLECVQDMDHENMFWYRQDPGLGLRLIYFSYDVKMKEKGDIPEGYSVSREKKERFSLILESASTNQTSMYLCASRGVGGATEAFFGQGTRLTVV.